This T cell receptor (beta chain) was found in a study of tumor-infiltrating lymphocytes in primary liver carcinoma. Turning to the study itself: T1-T3 N0M0 was the stage of the tumors, which were about 4.2 to 11 cm across.

Constant-region priming of 500 to 550 ng total RNA yielded TCR beta cDNA. Construction of TCR beta libraries relied on three successive nested multiplex PCR rounds employing slightly modified ARM-PCR. Researchers ran the first two PCR rounds for roughly 11 cycles each with TRBV1-TRBV30 forward primers and a C-beta reverse primer. MiXCR, applied by TCRdb to the multiplex PCR reads, yields one record per CDR3 protein. The table shows over 25,000 distinct CDR3 sequences, with 75% to 80% occurring only once. The source material, roughly 20-31 mg of unsorted bulk tissue, was used to co-extract RNA and DNA. In this sample, this clonotype turned up a few times. A much larger clonotype is one base distant, so this may be a read error. Germline V gene lookup returns CDR1 MGHDK and CDR2 SYGVNS. CDR3 size: 13 residues.

The chain has TRBV25-1 and TRBJ2-7; D may be TRBD2 (5 bases). The receptor's source is a man in his forties with primary liver carcinoma and hepatitis B virus infection. The specimen was liver tumor tissue from sampling region 3. Subset indicated: tumor region T3, left-lateral pole. CDR3 bases: TGTGTCAGCAGCACTATCGAAGCGGACGAGCAGTACTTC. It translates to CVSSTIEADEQYF.